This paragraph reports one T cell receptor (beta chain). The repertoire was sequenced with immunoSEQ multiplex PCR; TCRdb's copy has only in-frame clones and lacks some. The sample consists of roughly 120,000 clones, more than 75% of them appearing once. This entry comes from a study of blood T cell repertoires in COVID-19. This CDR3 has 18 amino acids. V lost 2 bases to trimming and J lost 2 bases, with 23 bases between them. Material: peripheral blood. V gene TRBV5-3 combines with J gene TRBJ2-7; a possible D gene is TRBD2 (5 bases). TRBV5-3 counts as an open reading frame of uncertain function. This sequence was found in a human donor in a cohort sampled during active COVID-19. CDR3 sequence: CARSLETEPGQEAYEQYF. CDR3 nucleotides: TGTGCCAGAAGCTTAGAAACAGAACCGGGCCAGGAGGCCTACGAGCAGTACTTC.